These T cell receptor beta chains were read from a single sample in a study of T cell changes during pregnancy in multiple sclerosis. TCRdb's table, derived via immunoSEQ multiplex PCR, lists solely in-frame clones and lacks some. The sample carries 65,000 to 95,000 clones, around 94% recorded once. This specimen consisted of peripheral blood, obtained in the second trimester of pregnancy. The source of these receptors is a female donor in good health, enrolled as a control in a pregnancy study. Both conserved end residues are part of each CDR3. The order of the fields is CDR3 DNA, CDR3 protein, clone size, J gene, V gene, D gene. A D gene is named only where the DNA matches it firmly. Clone size is given for some rows only: seen once, a few or many times, or a class if the clone is expanded.

TGTGCCAGCAGCGTAGAGGGGGGAGGACTAGCGGGAAACCCTGCCAAAAACATTCAGTACTTC	CASSVEGGGLAGNPAKNIQYF	NA	TRBJ2-4	TRBV9	TRBD2
TGTGCCAGCAGCTTGGGTCAGGGGAGTCCCAACGTCCTGACTTTC	CASSLGQGSPNVLTF	NA	TRBJ2-6	TRBV5-6	NA
TGTGCCAGTAGTCCTCAGGGGGCTGGTACAGATACGCAGTATTTT	CASSPQGAGTDTQYF	once	TRBJ2-3	TRBV19	TRBD1
TGTGCCAGCACGGTCCCCGGCGGGCTAGCGGGAGCAGAAGAGCAGTTCTTC	CASTVPGGLAGAEEQFF	once	TRBJ2-1	TRBV28	TRBD2
TGTGCCAGCAGCTTAGATAGCGGAGCTTTAGCCAAAAACATTCAGTACTTC	CASSLDSGALAKNIQYF	NA	TRBJ2-4	TRBV7-8	NA
TGTGCCAGCAGCGTGAATAGGGGCTCTGGAAACACCATATATTTT	CASSVNRGSGNTIYF	NA	TRBJ1-3	TRBV13	NA
TGTGCTAGCAGCTTAGTCTACGGAGATACGCAGTATTTT	CASSLVYGDTQYF	NA	TRBJ2-3	TRBV7-7	NA
TGTGCCAGCAGCTTAGGGGGCCAGGACAGGGGGCGTTCAGCAGGAAACACCATATATTTT	CASSLGGQDRGRSAGNTIYF	NA	TRBJ1-3	TRBV7-8	TRBD1
TGCGCCAGCAGCTTGGCCCCTAGCGGGAGACATGAGCAGTTCTTC	CASSLAPSGRHEQFF	NA	TRBJ2-1	TRBV5-1	TRBD2
TGTGCCAGCAGGCTAGTCTTACTCTCCTACAATGAGCAGTTCTTC	CASRLVLLSYNEQFF	NA	TRBJ2-1	TRBV2	NA
TGTGCCAGCAGCAAAGAGTGGGGGACAGGGAGGTACACCGGGGAGCTGTTTTTT	CASSKEWGTGRYTGELFF	NA	TRBJ2-2	TRBV21-1	NA
TGTGCCAGCAGCCCCCGGGACAGGGGTGCCACAACTAATGAAAAACTGTTTTTT	CASSPRDRGATTNEKLFF	NA	TRBJ1-4	TRBV11-2	TRBD1
TGCGCCAGCAGCTTAGGGACTAGCGGGAGTACAGATACGCAGTATTTT	CASSLGTSGSTDTQYF	NA	TRBJ2-3	TRBV5-1	TRBD2
TGTGCCAGCAGTTTAGGGGACAGGGTGTTTCACGAGCAGTACTTC	CASSLGDRVFHEQYF	NA	TRBJ2-7	TRBV28	TRBD1
TGTGCCAGTAGTACTCTAGCGGAGAAATACGAGCAGTACTTC	CASSTLAEKYEQYF	NA	TRBJ2-7	TRBV19	TRBD2
TGCGCCTGTACTGGGACAGGGGGCACAGATACGCAGTATTTT	CACTGTGGTDTQYF	NA	TRBJ2-3	TRBV5-1	TRBD1
TGTGCCAGCAGCTTGTCAGGGATTGTATACGAGCAGTACTTC	CASSLSGIVYEQYF	NA	TRBJ2-7	TRBV5-5	NA
TGTGCCAGTAGTACCAGGACAGGTGGCGGCTACGAGCAGTACTTC	CASSTRTGGGYEQYF	NA	TRBJ2-7	TRBV19	TRBD1
TGTGCCAGCAGTTTCCGTATTCGGAGTCGGGCAGATACGCAGTATTTT	CASSFRIRSRADTQYF	NA	TRBJ2-3	TRBV28	NA
TGCGCCAGCTCAACCAACCCAGCGGGAGGGAAAGAGACCCAGTACTTC	CASSTNPAGGKETQYF	NA	TRBJ2-5	TRBV5-1	TRBD2
TGTGCCAGCAGGGGGACAGGGGGTGGCTACGAGCAGTACTTC	CASRGTGGGYEQYF	NA	TRBJ2-7	TRBV2	TRBD1
TGTGCCAGCACCCATAGCGGGGGTTTCACCGGGGAGCTGTTTTTT	CASTHSGGFTGELFF	NA	TRBJ2-2	TRBV25-1	TRBD2
TGCGCCAGCAGCTTGGGACAGGGGAGGACCACAGATACGCAGTATTTT	CASSLGQGRTTDTQYF	NA	TRBJ2-3	TRBV5-1	TRBD1
TGCGCCAGCAGCCAGGGTGGGACTCCTGGGGGCTATGGCTACACCTTC	CASSQGGTPGGYGYTF	NA	TRBJ1-2	TRBV4-1	NA
TGTGCCAGCACCCCGTCTAGCGGGGCTCCCACCGGGGAGCTGTTTTTT	CASTPSSGAPTGELFF	NA	TRBJ2-2	TRBV25-1	TRBD2
TGTGCCAGCAGCTTCGACAGTTTTTCCTACGAGCAGTACTTC	CASSFDSFSYEQYF	NA	TRBJ2-7	TRBV11-2	NA
TGTGCCAGCAGTTCGGTACCTAGCGGGAGCCCAGATACGCAGTATTTT	CASSSVPSGSPDTQYF	NA	TRBJ2-3	TRBV6-6	TRBD2
TGTGCCAGCACCCCGACAGGGGTAACTGAAGCTTTCTTT	CASTPTGVTEAFF	NA	TRBJ1-1	TRBV6-6	TRBD1
TGTGCCAGCAGTTACAGGTCGCAGGCCGTAAGGAACGAGCAGTACTTC	CASSYRSQAVRNEQYF	NA	TRBJ2-7	TRBV6-5	NA
TGTGCCAGCAGTGGGGGGAATGAGCAGTTCTTC	CASSGGNEQFF	NA	TRBJ2-1	TRBV11-2	NA
TGTGCCAGCAGTTACTCGACTAATTCCTACGAGCAGTACTTC	CASSYSTNSYEQYF	NA	TRBJ2-7	TRBV6-6	NA
TGTGCCAGCAGCAGAGGGCGGTTAGAGGGAGAGACCCAGTACTTC	CASSRGRLEGETQYF	NA	TRBJ2-5	TRBV7-2	NA
TGTGCCATCTCTAAAGCCCCCCGAGGGCTAGGCTACACCTTC	CAISKAPRGLGYTF	NA	TRBJ1-2	TRBV7-9	NA
TGTGCCAGCAGCGTGCCGAGTTCGTCGCTGTACTTC	CASSVPSSSLYF	NA	TRBJ2-7	TRBV7-6	NA
TGTGCCAGCAGTTTAACACAGAACTATGGCTACACCTTC	CASSLTQNYGYTF	NA	TRBJ1-2	TRBV27	NA
TGTGCCAGCAGCCCCCCGGGGATGGGCACCGGGGAGCTGTTTTTT	CASSPPGMGTGELFF	NA	TRBJ2-2	TRBV7-9	NA
TGCGCCAGCAGGGTCTTAGGGGGCGCGTCAGATACGCAGTATTTT	CASRVLGGASDTQYF	NA	TRBJ2-3	TRBV5-1	TRBD1
TGTGCCAGCAGCGTAGGTTTGGGACTAGCGGAGTCCTACAATGAGCAGTTCTTC	CASSVGLGLAESYNEQFF	NA	TRBJ2-1	TRBV9	TRBD2
TGTGCCACCTCGAGGGGACTAGCGCTTCTTAGAACGGGGGAGCAGTACTTC	CATSRGLALLRTGEQYF	NA	TRBJ2-7	TRBV19	TRBD2
TGTGCCAGCAGCTCCCGTTTGACAGGGGGAGAGACCCAGTACTTC	CASSSRLTGGETQYF	once	TRBJ2-5	TRBV7-9	TRBD1
TGTGCCAGCAGCTCAGGGGGAGGTTGGACGGATAGCGGGGATGAGCAGTTCTTC	CASSSGGGWTDSGDEQFF	NA	TRBJ2-1	TRBV11-2	NA
TGTGCCAGCAGTCCACGGACTAGCGTATACAATGAGCAGTTCTTC	CASSPRTSVYNEQFF	NA	TRBJ2-1	TRBV27	TRBD2
TGTGCCAGCAGTTACCGCACAGGTTTGGGCTACACCTTC	CASSYRTGLGYTF	NA	TRBJ1-2	TRBV6-5	NA
TGTGCCAGCAGTGAAGGGGAATGGAGCAATCAGCCCCAGCATTTT	CASSEGEWSNQPQHF	NA	TRBJ1-5	TRBV19	NA
TGTGCCAGCACCAGGGTGGCTAATGAAAAACTGTTTTTT	CASTRVANEKLFF	once	TRBJ1-4	TRBV2	NA
TGCGCCAGCAGCTTGCCCCCCGGGACTAGCGGGAGGGGGACAGATACGCAGTATTTT	CASSLPPGTSGRGTDTQYF	NA	TRBJ2-3	TRBV5-1	TRBD2
TGTGCCAGCAGCCAACCAAGCGGGGACCAAGGGCGAGGAGGCTACACCTTC	CASSQPSGDQGRGGYTF	NA	TRBJ1-2	TRBV4-2	NA
TGTGCCAGCAGTTACGGCTGGACAGGGTTGGAGACCCAGTACTTC	CASSYGWTGLETQYF	once	TRBJ2-5	TRBV6-5	TRBD1
TGCGCCAGCAGCTTTTCAGGCCTTGAGCAGTACTTC	CASSFSGLEQYF	NA	TRBJ2-7	TRBV5-1	NA
TGTGCCAGCAGTGGACTAGCGGCGGGTGAGCAGTTCTTC	CASSGLAAGEQFF	NA	TRBJ2-1	TRBV2	TRBD2
TGTGCCAGCAGCACTCTAGGGGGTAACTATGGCTACACCTTC	CASSTLGGNYGYTF	once	TRBJ1-2	TRBV5-5	NA
TGTGCCAGCAGCGCGACTAGCGGTTACACCGGGGAGCTGTTTTTT	CASSATSGYTGELFF	NA	TRBJ2-2	TRBV9	TRBD2
TGTGCCAGCAGGCTGGACAGCCAAGAGACCCAGTACTTC	CASRLDSQETQYF	NA	TRBJ2-5	TRBV25-1	NA
TGTGCCAGCAGTTCCCGGACTAGCGGAGAGACCGACATTCAGTACTTC	CASSSRTSGETDIQYF	NA	TRBJ2-4	TRBV6-5	TRBD2